Following are 20 T cell receptor beta chains from one sample sequenced in a study of T-cell reconstitution after alpha-beta-depleted transplantation in children. TCRbeta library preparation incorporated unique molecular identifiers. Using its own MiXCR run on the PCR reads, TCRdb lists one record per CDR3 protein. The table includes hundreds of thousands of distinct CDR3 sequences, roughly 23% detected once. The sequences come from PBMCs, mostly from graft donor cells, collected 360 days after TCRalphabeta/CD19-depleted stem cell transplant. These receptors all stem from a boy in the first two years of life who had a stem cell transplant for acute myeloid leukemia, so the T cells may come from the graft donor.

The chain employs TRBV5-1 and TRBJ2-1; 8 bases line up with TRBD1. CDR1 SGHRS and CDR2 YFSETQ come from the germline V gene. The CDR3 has 15 amino acids. V trimming: 4 bases; J trimming: 7 bases; junction bases outside the gene matches: 10. Here the CDR3 reads CASSPFRTGSNEQFF. Here the CDR3 DNA reads TGCGCCAGCAGCCCCTTCCGGACAGGGTCAAATGAGCAGTTCTTC.

The chain couples TRBV6-1 to TRBJ1-2, with D possibly TRBD1 on 5 matching bases. Germline loops: CDR1 MNHNS, CDR2 SASEGT. This CDR3 region has 14 residues. V lost 6 bases and J 4 bases, leaving 15 bases between the germline ends. CDR3 nucleotide sequence: TGTGCCAGCAGCTCCGGGACGGAGACCTATGGCTACACCTTC. Amino acid sequence: CASSSGTETYGYTF.

This clonotype was counted a few times. The rearrangement links TRBV7-6 to TRBJ1-5; 9 bases map to TRBD1. The CDR3 sequence is 17 residues long. CDR1 is SGHVS and CDR2 is FNYEAQ in the germline V gene. With 2 bases clipped from V and 6 bases from J, the junction kept 11 bases outside the gene matches. CDR3 sequence reads: CASSLLPDRGIRQPQHF. The CDR3 DNA sequence: TGTGCCAGCAGCTTACTTCCGGACAGGGGAATTCGTCAGCCCCAGCATTTT.

The V and J genes are TRBV12-3 or TRBV12-4 and TRBJ2-1; D not certain. The CDR3 loop spans 15 amino acids. V was trimmed by 2 bases and J by 2 bases, leaving 10 bases between them. CDR3 sequence reads: CASSLRAAAYNEQFF. The CDR3 DNA follows: TGTGCCAGCAGTTTAAGGGCGGCCGCCTACAATGAGCAGTTCTTC.

This clonotype came up a few times. This chain connects TRBV5-1 to TRBJ2-1, with 11 bases fitting TRBD2. V lost 1 base, J lost 4 bases, and 4 bases stayed unmatched. This CDR3 spans 16 amino acids. Germline CDR1 and CDR2: SGHRS and YFSETQ. The CDR3 spells CASSLSPSGGYNEQFF. The CDR3 DNA follows: TGCGCCAGCAGCTTGTCTCCTAGCGGGGGGTACAATGAGCAGTTCTTC.

There are many counts of this clonotype. The rearrangement links TRBV6-5 to TRBJ1-1; 7 nucleotides line up with TRBD1. Per the germline V gene, CDR1 is MNHEY and CDR2 is SVGAGI. The CDR3 loop spans 16 amino acids. With V trimmed by 0 bases and J by 0 bases, 4 bases remained unmatched. CDR3 region: CASSYSKGALNTEAFF. The CDR3 nucleotides read TGTGCCAGCAGTTACTCTAAGGGGGCCCTGAACACTGAAGCTTTCTTT.

V usage is TRBV12-5 and J usage is TRBJ2-3, with TRBD1 as a possible D gene (6 bases). CDR3 length equals 13 residues. Trimming cost V 4 bases and J 6 bases, with 11 bases left between them. Looked up from germline, CDR1 is LGHNT and CDR2 is FRNRAP. The CDR3 spells CASGSHRADTQYF. CDR3 DNA: TGTGCTAGTGGTTCCCACAGGGCGGATACGCAGTATTTT. The variable domain in full, with the rest retrieved from reference TRBV12-5 and TRBJ2-3, is DARVTQTPRHKVTEMGQEVTMRCQPILGHNTVFWYRQTMMQGLELLAYFRNRAPLDDSGMPKDRFSAEMPDATLATLKIQPSEPRDSAVYFCASGSHRADTQYFGPGTRLTVL.

This clonotype appeared once. V usage is TRBV9 and J usage is TRBJ2-7, with D maybe TRBD1 (5 bases). Germline V lookup: CDR1 SGDLS, CDR2 YYNGEE. V was trimmed by 0 bases and J by 2 bases, leaving 9 bases between them. The CDR3 consists of 14 residues. DNA of the CDR3: TGTGCCAGCAGCGTAGAAGGGGCGACCTACGAGCAGTACTTC. Amino acids: CASSVEGATYEQYF.

The rearrangement links TRBV4-3 to TRBJ2-7; 8 nucleotides match TRBD1. Trimming removed 1 base from V and 2 bases from J; junction bases left unmatched: 4. Germline CDR1 LGHNA, CDR2 YSLEER. The length of the CDR3 is 15 residues. CDR3 nucleotide sequence: TGCGCCAGCAGCCAAGCGACGACAGGGGCCTACGAGCAGTACTTC. Translating gives CASSQATTGAYEQYF.

In this sample, this clonotype turned up many times. The rearrangement uses TRBV20-1 and TRBJ1-6; 9 nucleotides align to TRBD1. With 5 bases clipped from V and 9 bases from J, the junction kept 8 bases outside the gene matches. Germline V gene sequence: CDR1 DFQATT, CDR2 SNEGSKA (reference sequence). This CDR3 spans 14 amino acids. CDR3 amino acids: CSARPRDRASPLHF. CDR3 DNA: TGCAGTGCTCGCCCCCGGGACAGGGCTTCACCCCTCCACTTT.

This clonotype was observed a handful of times. This chain uses TRBV2 with TRBJ2-5, with D possibly TRBD1 on 6 matching bases. The V and J ends lost 5 bases and 1 base respectively, with 11 bases between them. Germline assignment: CDR1 SNHLY and CDR2 FYNNEI. The CDR3 is made up of 14 amino acids. This CDR3 is CASSFRQAQETQYF. Here the CDR3 DNA reads TGTGCCAGCAGTTTCAGACAGGCCCAAGAGACCCAGTACTTC.

The J gene is TRBJ2-7, the V gene TRBV7-2; D unresolved. Germline V gene lookup returns CDR1 SGHTA and CDR2 FQGNSA. V gave up 2 bases and J gave up 6 bases, with 8 bases separating them. The CDR3 totals 12 residues. The CDR3 spells CASSLILREQYF. The CDR3 DNA sequence: TGTGCCAGCAGCTTAATCCTTCGCGAGCAGTACTTC.

This clonotype was recorded many times. The J gene is TRBJ2-1, the V gene TRBV13, with TRBD2 as a possible D gene (7 bases). The CDR3 covers 14 residues. CDR1 and CDR2 (germline): PRHDT, FYEKMQ (reference sequence). Between the trimmed V and J ends, which lost 4 bases and 5 bases, there was a span of 12 bases. The CDR3 loop is CASSWGGLNNEQFF. The CDR3 DNA is TGTGCCAGCAGCTGGGGGGGCCTTAACAATGAGCAGTTCTTC. Together with reference TRBV13 and TRBJ2-1, the CDR3 gives the full variable domain: AAGVIQSPRHLIKEKRETATLKCYPIPRHDTVYWYQQGPGQDPQFLISFYEKMQSDKGSIPDRFSAQQFSDYHSELNMSSLELGDSALYFCASSWGGLNNEQFFGPGTRLTVL.

This clonotype has a count of ten or more. V usage is TRBV6-4 and J usage is TRBJ1-2; the match to TRBD1 covers 9 bases. This CDR3 spans 18 amino acids. J gave up 1 base and V 4 bases, and 13 bases lay outside the gene matches. Germline V gene data show CDR1 as MRHNA and CDR2 as SNTAGT. The CDR3 loop is CASSAGTRRQGDNYGYTF. The CDR3 nucleotides are TGTGCCAGCAGTGCTGGGACTAGACGACAGGGGGATAACTATGGCTACACCTTC.

The chain joins TRBV5-1 to TRBJ1-1; the match to TRBD1 covers 10 bases. Germline V CDR1 and CDR2: SGHRS, YFSETQ. The J segment lost 2 bases and the V segment lost 4 bases, leaving 5 bases of the junction unmatched. This CDR3 spans 15 amino acids. CDR3 residues: CASSLRQGANTEAFF. The DNA of the CDR3 is TGCGCCAGCAGCCTGAGACAGGGGGCCAACACTGAAGCTTTCTTT. Combining the CDR3 with reference TRBV5-1 and TRBJ1-1 gives the whole variable domain KAGVTQTPRYLIKTRGQQVTLSCSPISGHRSVSWYQQTPGQGLQFLFEYFSETQRNKGNFPGRFSGRQFSNSRSEMNVSTLELGDSALYLCASSLRQGANTEAFFGQGTRLTVV.

The chain combines TRBV12-3 or TRBV12-4 with TRBJ1-1; perhaps TRBD1 as D (6 bases). The germline V and J ends were trimmed by 1 base and 0 bases, with 12 bases remaining between them. The CDR3 spans 16 residues. This CDR3 reads CASSLGVDRLNTEAFF. The DNA for the CDR3 is TGTGCCAGCAGTTTAGGGGTTGACAGGTTGAACACTGAAGCTTTCTTT.

This clonotype appeared many times. The chain joins TRBV20-1 to TRBJ2-7, with TRBD1 identical over 10 bases. V lost 8 bases, J lost 5 bases, and 6 bases stayed unmatched. The CDR3 totals 12 residues. Germline V gene sequence: CDR1 DFQATT, CDR2 SNEGSKA (reference sequence). The chain's CDR3 is CSPLGQGNEQYV. The CDR3 DNA follows: TGCAGTCCCCTGGGACAGGGGAACGAGCAGTACGTC.

This chain uses TRBV27 with TRBJ2-7, with D tentatively TRBD2 (5 bases). CDR3 length equals 14 residues. Trimming removed 5 bases at V and 3 bases at J, with 14 bases between. Germline assignment: CDR1 MNHEY and CDR2 SMNVEV (reference sequence). In nucleotides, the CDR3 is TGTGCCAGCAGTCTTGGGAGATCTGACTACGAGCAGTACTTC. Protein sequence: CASSLGRSDYEQYF.

The chain recombines TRBV5-1 with TRBJ1-1, with a weak D call TRBD1 (6 bases). The germline V and J ends were trimmed by 1 base and 0 bases, with 10 bases remaining between them. The CDR3 consists of 15 residues. The germline CDR1 and CDR2 sequences are SGHRS and YFSETQ. The CDR3 here is CASSLTGYMNTEAFF. The CDR3 DNA follows: TGCGCCAGCAGCTTGACAGGGTACATGAACACTGAAGCTTTCTTT. The full variable domain, with the rest looked up from reference TRBV5-1 and TRBJ1-1, is KAGVTQTPRYLIKTRGQQVTLSCSPISGHRSVSWYQQTPGQGLQFLFEYFSETQRNKGNFPGRFSGRQFSNSRSEMNVSTLELGDSALYLCASSLTGYMNTEAFFGQGTRLTVV.

The chain employs TRBV20-1 and TRBJ2-7, with a weak D call TRBD2 (7 bases). This CDR3 is 13 amino acids long. Germline V gene sequence: CDR1 DFQATT, CDR2 SNEGSKA (reference sequence). With 3 bases removed from V and 7 bases from J, the gap between germline ends came to 16 bases. For the CDR3, the DNA is TGCAGTGCTAGGGTGGGGGGGCAGGAAGAGCAGTACGTC. Protein: CSARVGGQEEQYV.